Below are 10 T cell receptor beta chains sequenced from a single sample in a study of shared clonotypes between healthy human individuals. Naive CD8 isolation took CD45RO-negative cells positively selected for CCR7 and excluded terminally differentiated effector memory CD45RA+ cells. Using immunoSEQ multiplex PCR, the repertoire was profiled, and TCRdb retains in-frame clones only, with some absent. The table shows under 850,000 clones, with around 93% occurring only once. Sequencing used naive CD8+ T cells sorted from blood. Receptor source: a man aged 30-40 years in good health.

The chain couples TRBV5-1 to TRBJ2-1, with 9 bases aligning to TRBD1. The CDR3 extends over 15 amino acids. In germline, CDR1 is SGHRS, CDR2 YFSETQ. Trimming took 3 bases from V and 2 from J; bases not matched to a gene: 3. The CDR3 reads CASSYRDRAYNEQFF. In nucleotides, the CDR3 is TGCGCCAGCAGCTACCGGGACAGGGCCTACAATGAGCAGTTCTTC.

The chain has TRBV5-1 and TRBJ2-1, with unresolved D. Germline-derived CDR1 and CDR2 are SGHRS and YFSETQ. The length of the CDR3 is 14 residues. V was trimmed by 0 bases and J by 10 bases, leaving 14 bases between them. The CDR3 bases are TGCGCCAGCAGCTTGGTCGGGCTAGGAATGGAGCAGTTCTTC. It translates to CASSLVGLGMEQFF.

This sequence joins TRBV5-1 and TRBJ1-2; 12 bases are shared with TRBD1. Unmatched junction bases numbered 7, after V lost 7 bases and J lost 6 bases. CDR1 is SGHRS and CDR2 is YFSETQ in the germline V gene. This CDR3 is 14 amino acids long. The CDR3 sequence is CASGTGGAAHGYTF. The CDR3 DNA reads as TGCGCCAGCGGGACAGGGGGCGCGGCCCATGGCTACACCTTC.

The chain uses TRBV27 and TRBJ2-7, with a tentative D call TRBD2 (6 bases). Trimming pared 6 bases from V and 7 bases from J, leaving 19 bases between. The germline CDR1 and CDR2 sequences are MNHEY and SMNVEV (reference sequence). The CDR3 runs to 14 residues. The CDR3 spells CASRGAGTPGEQYF. CDR3 bases: TGTGCCAGCAGGGGTGCGGGAACCCCGGGGGAGCAGTACTTC.

The CDR3: CASGRTSYNEQFF. The DNA of the CDR3 is TGTGCTAGCGGGAGAACTTCCTACAATGAGCAGTTCTTC. The chain links TRBV27 to TRBJ2-1; 9 bases match TRBD2. Germline V gene lookup returns CDR1 MNHEY and CDR2 SMNVEV (reference sequence). The CDR3 is 13 residues long.

This clone was counted between two and nine times. Other DNA sequences in the sample encode the same CDR3. The chain couples TRBV7-9 to TRBJ2-3, with D unresolved. The CDR3 totals 12 residues. In germline, CDR1 is SEHNR, CDR2 FQNEAQ (reference sequence). Trimming pared 3 bases from V and 3 bases from J, leaving 4 bases between. CDR3 protein: CASSLGTDTQYF. CDR3 nucleotides: TGTGCCAGCAGCTTGGGGACAGATACGCAGTATTTT.

This chain uses TRBV6-1 with TRBJ2-2; no firm D call. CDR3 size: 15 residues. The ends were cut back, 2 bases at V and 2 bases at J, with 9 bases in the middle. Germline CDR1 reads MNHNS; CDR2 reads SASEGT. The DNA of the CDR3 is TGTGCCAGCAGTGAAATGGCAACTAACACCGGGGAGCTGTTTTTT. Its translation is CASSEMATNTGELFF.

This clone appeared once. The rearrangement joins TRBV28 to TRBJ2-6; 9 nucleotides align to TRBD1. The trim removed 4 bases at V and 1 base at J, leaving 5 bases unmatched. Germline CDR1 reads MDHEN; CDR2 reads SYDVKM. The CDR3 covers 17 residues. The CDR3 coding sequence is TGTGCCAGCAGTTGGGACAGGGATATTTCTGGGGCCAACGTCCTGACTTTC. The encoded protein is CASSWDRDISGANVLTF.

The V and J genes are TRBV27 and TRBJ2-7, with 13 bases aligning to TRBD2. Germline V CDR1 and CDR2: MNHEY, SMNVEV (reference sequence). The CDR3 loop spans 16 amino acids. The V segment lost 5 bases and the J segment 1 base; nucleotides outside the gene matches: 5. In DNA form, the CDR3 reads TGTGCCAGCAGTATGGGGACTAGCGGGGTATCCTACGAGCAGTACTTC. As protein: CASSMGTSGVSYEQYF.

This sequence joins TRBV7-9 and TRBJ2-6, with 7 nucleotides matching TRBD1. V was clipped by 9 bases and J by 2 bases; unmatched bases: 1. This CDR3 has 13 amino acids. Per the germline V gene, CDR1 is SEHNR and CDR2 is FQNEAQ (reference sequence). The CDR3 is CARRGPGANVLTF. The DNA of the CDR3 is TGTGCCAGGAGGGGGCCTGGGGCCAACGTCCTGACTTTC.